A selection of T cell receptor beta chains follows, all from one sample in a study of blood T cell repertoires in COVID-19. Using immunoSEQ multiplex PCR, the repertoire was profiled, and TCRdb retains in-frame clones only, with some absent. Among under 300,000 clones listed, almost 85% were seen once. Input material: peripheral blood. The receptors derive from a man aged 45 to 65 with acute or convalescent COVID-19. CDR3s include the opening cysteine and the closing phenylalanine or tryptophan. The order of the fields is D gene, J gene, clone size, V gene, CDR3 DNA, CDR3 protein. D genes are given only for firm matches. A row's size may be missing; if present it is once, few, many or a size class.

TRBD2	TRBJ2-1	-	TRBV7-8	TGTGCCAGCAGCTTAATGGGAGGGCCTGGAAATGAGCAGTTCTTC	CASSLMGGPGNEQFF
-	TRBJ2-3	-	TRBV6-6	TGTGCCAGCATGAGAGCGACAGATACGCAGTATTTT	CASMRATDTQYF
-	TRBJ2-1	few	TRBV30	TGTGCCTGGAATCGAGGGGGTGAGCAGTTCTTC	CAWNRGGEQFF
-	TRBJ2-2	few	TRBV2	TGTGCCAGCCGGGGATCGAACACCGGGGAGCTGTTTTTT	CASRGSNTGELFF
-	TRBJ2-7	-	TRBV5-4	TGTGCCAGCAGCTTGGGGGGCGGCTCCTACGAGCAGTACTTC	CASSLGGGSYEQYF
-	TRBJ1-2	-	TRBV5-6	TGTGCCAGCAGCTTGGGGGGGAGGACTAACTATGGCTACACCTTC	CASSLGGRTNYGYTF
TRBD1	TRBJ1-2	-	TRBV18	TGTGCCAGCTCACCATTAGGACAGGGGACCCATGGCTACACCTTC	CASSPLGQGTHGYTF
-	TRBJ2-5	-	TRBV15	TGTGCCACCAGCAGACGGGGAGTTGAAGAGACCCAGTACTTC	CATSRRGVEETQYF
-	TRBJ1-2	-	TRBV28	TGTGCCAGCAGTTTACAGGGGTTAGGCTATGGCTACACCTTC	CASSLQGLGYGYTF
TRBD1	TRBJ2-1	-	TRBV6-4	TGTGCCAGCAGTGGCCGGACAGGCAATGAGCAGTTCTTC	CASSGRTGNEQFF
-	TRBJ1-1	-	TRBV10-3	TGTGCCATCAGTGAGTCAGGTAAGGGGGCTGAAGCTTTCTTT	CAISESGKGAEAFF
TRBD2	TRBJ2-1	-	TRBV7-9	TGTGCCAGCAGCTTAGGGACTAGCGGGGGGAATGAGCAGTTCTTC	CASSLGTSGGNEQFF
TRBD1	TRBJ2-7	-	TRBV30	TGTGCCTGGGCTCAGGGACAGAGACCCTACGAGCAGTACTTC	CAWAQGQRPYEQYF
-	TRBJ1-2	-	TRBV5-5	TGTGCCAGCAGCTTGGCCGTAGGACAAAATAACTATGGCTACACCTTC	CASSLAVGQNNYGYTF
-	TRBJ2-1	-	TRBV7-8	TGTGCCAGCAGCTCAGGGCTACACAATGAGCAGTTCTTC	CASSSGLHNEQFF
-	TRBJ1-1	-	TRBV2	TGTGCCAGCAGTGTCCGGACCCAGGGGAACACTGAAGCTTTCTTT	CASSVRTQGNTEAFF
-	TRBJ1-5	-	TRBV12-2	TGTGCAAGAACTAGGCAACCAGGGGTTCATCAGCCCCAGCATTTT	CARTRQPGVHQPQHF
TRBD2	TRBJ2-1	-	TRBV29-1	TGCAGCGTTGGTAGCCTAGCGGGGGGGGAGCAGTTCTTC	CSVGSLAGGEQFF
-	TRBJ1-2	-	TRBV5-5	TGTGCCAGCAGCTTGGTGGGACTTAACTATGGCTACACCTTC	CASSLVGLNYGYTF
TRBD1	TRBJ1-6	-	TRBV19	TGTGCCAGCCGACAGGGTCCTAATTCACCCCTCCACTTT	CASRQGPNSPLHF
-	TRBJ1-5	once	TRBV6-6	TGTGCCAGCAGTTACCTGCAGGGAACTCAGCCCCAGCATTTT	CASSYLQGTQPQHF
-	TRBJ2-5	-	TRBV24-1	TGTGCCACCAGTGACAACTTCTTAAGGACCCAGTACTTC	CATSDNFLRTQYF
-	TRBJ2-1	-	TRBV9	TGTGCCAGCAGGGGGTCAGGGTCCTCCTCCTACAATGAGCAGTTCTTC	CASRGSGSSSYNEQFF
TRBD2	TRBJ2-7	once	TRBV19	TGTGCCAGTAGTTGGGCGGGAGGCGAGCAGTACTTC	CASSWAGGEQYF
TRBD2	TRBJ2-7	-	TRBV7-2	TGTGCCAGCAGCCTAGGACTAGCAGCTCGCGAGCAGTACTTC	CASSLGLAAREQYF
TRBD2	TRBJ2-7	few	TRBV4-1	TGCGCCAGCAGCCAAGAAGGGGAGGGTGATGTCTACGAGCAGTACTTC	CASSQEGEGDVYEQYF
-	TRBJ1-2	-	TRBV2	TGTGCCAGCAGTGAAGCTGCCGGGTCAGGCTACACCTTC	CASSEAAGSGYTF
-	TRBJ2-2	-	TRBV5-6	TGTGCCAGCAGCTTGACGGTCGGGGAGCTGTTTTTT	CASSLTVGELFF
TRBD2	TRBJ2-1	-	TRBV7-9	TGTGCCAGCAGCTCTAGCGGGAGAGCCACTAACGGATACAATGAGCAGTTCTTC	CASSSSGRATNGYNEQFF
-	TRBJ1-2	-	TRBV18	TGTGCCAGCTCGTCCCGGGTCAGAGATGGCTACACCTTC	CASSSRVRDGYTF
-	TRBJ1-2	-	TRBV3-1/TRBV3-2	TGTGCCAGCAGCCAACAAGCCAACTATGGCTACACCTTC	CASSQQANYGYTF
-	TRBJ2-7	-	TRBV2	TGTGCCAGCAGCAGACAGGAGTACGAGCAGTACTTC	CASSRQEYEQYF
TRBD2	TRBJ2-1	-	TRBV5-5	TGTGCCAGCAGCCGGACTAGCGGGAGGATTTTTGGTGAGCAGTTCTTC	CASSRTSGRIFGEQFF
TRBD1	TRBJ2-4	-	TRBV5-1	TGCGCCAGCACCTGGACGGTCAGGGGGCGCGGACGATGGGCTAACAGCATTCAGTACTTC	CASTWTVRGRGRWANSIQYF
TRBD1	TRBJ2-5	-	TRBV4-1	TGCGCCAGCAGCCGCTACGGGACAGAACAACAAGAGACCCAGTACTTC	CASSRYGTEQQETQYF
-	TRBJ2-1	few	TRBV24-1	TGTGCCACCAGTGATGCCCAAGACAGATACAATGAGCAGTTCTTC	CATSDAQDRYNEQFF
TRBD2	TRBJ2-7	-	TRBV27	TGTGCCAGCAGTTTAACACCGGGAGGATCCTCCGAGCAGTACTTC	CASSLTPGGSSEQYF
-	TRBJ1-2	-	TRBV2	TGTGCCAGCAGTCAAAATCCCCGCGGGGTCGGTAGTGGCTACACCTTC	CASSQNPRGVGSGYTF
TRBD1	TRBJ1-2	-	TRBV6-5	TGTGCCAGCAGTTACTCGAAGGGACAGGGAAGCGGCTACACCTTC	CASSYSKGQGSGYTF
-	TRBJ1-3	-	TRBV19	TGTGCCAGTAGTCCACAGGGTAACACCATATATTTT	CASSPQGNTIYF
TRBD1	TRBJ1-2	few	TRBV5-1	TGCGCCAGCAGCTTTTACGGGACAGGGGGCTATGGCTACACCTTC	CASSFYGTGGYGYTF
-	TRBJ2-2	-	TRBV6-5	TGTGCCAGCAGGGCACAGGGAGGGGAAGCCGGGGAGCTGTTTTTT	CASRAQGGEAGELFF
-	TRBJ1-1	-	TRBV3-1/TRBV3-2	TGTGCCAGCAGCCAAGATTCAGGGAACACTGAAGCTTTCTTT	CASSQDSGNTEAFF
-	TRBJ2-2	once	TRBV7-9	TGTGCCAGCAGCATTCCGGGACTAGGGGGCCGGGAGCTGTTTTTT	CASSIPGLGGRELFF
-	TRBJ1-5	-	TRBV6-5	TGTGCCAGCAGTTACTCGAAGCGGGAGCCCCAGCATTTT	CASSYSKREPQHF
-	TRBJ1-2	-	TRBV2	TGTGCCAGGAGACAGAGTGGTTATGTCTACACCTTC	CARRQSGYVYTF
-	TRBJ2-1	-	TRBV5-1	TGCGCCAGCAGCTACGGGACTCTCAATGAGCAGTTCTTC	CASSYGTLNEQFF